Reported below is one T cell receptor (beta chain). This specimen belongs to a study of blood T cell repertoires in COVID-19. Across the study: There were acute and convalescent COVID-19 samples, and they came from the United States, Italy and Spain. Sources were T cells, B-cell-depleted T cells, or PBMCs; the material itself was cDNA or gDNA.

Study processing details: Amplification of reference gene primers provided the estimated nucleated cell counts. Only in-frame clones appear in the TCRdb table, and some are missing; sequencing was by immunoSEQ multiplex PCR. That table is the source of V, J and clone size, and D and trimming were worked out from the DNA. In the table there are about 230,000 clones, 80% to 85% of which are singletons. The trim removed 4 bases at V and 5 bases at J, leaving 11 bases unmatched. The CDR3 is 16 residues long. Looked up from germline, CDR1 is SGHTA and CDR2 is FQGNSA. The origin of this receptor is a woman of 80 years or more with active or convalescent COVID-19. V and J are TRBV7-2 and TRBJ2-3; TRBD2 matches 8 bases. Sequenced sample: peripheral blood. The CDR3 region is CASSYRPVAGIDTQYF. The CDR3 region has the DNA TGTGCCAGCAGCTATAGGCCGGTAGCGGGAATAGATACGCAGTATTTT.